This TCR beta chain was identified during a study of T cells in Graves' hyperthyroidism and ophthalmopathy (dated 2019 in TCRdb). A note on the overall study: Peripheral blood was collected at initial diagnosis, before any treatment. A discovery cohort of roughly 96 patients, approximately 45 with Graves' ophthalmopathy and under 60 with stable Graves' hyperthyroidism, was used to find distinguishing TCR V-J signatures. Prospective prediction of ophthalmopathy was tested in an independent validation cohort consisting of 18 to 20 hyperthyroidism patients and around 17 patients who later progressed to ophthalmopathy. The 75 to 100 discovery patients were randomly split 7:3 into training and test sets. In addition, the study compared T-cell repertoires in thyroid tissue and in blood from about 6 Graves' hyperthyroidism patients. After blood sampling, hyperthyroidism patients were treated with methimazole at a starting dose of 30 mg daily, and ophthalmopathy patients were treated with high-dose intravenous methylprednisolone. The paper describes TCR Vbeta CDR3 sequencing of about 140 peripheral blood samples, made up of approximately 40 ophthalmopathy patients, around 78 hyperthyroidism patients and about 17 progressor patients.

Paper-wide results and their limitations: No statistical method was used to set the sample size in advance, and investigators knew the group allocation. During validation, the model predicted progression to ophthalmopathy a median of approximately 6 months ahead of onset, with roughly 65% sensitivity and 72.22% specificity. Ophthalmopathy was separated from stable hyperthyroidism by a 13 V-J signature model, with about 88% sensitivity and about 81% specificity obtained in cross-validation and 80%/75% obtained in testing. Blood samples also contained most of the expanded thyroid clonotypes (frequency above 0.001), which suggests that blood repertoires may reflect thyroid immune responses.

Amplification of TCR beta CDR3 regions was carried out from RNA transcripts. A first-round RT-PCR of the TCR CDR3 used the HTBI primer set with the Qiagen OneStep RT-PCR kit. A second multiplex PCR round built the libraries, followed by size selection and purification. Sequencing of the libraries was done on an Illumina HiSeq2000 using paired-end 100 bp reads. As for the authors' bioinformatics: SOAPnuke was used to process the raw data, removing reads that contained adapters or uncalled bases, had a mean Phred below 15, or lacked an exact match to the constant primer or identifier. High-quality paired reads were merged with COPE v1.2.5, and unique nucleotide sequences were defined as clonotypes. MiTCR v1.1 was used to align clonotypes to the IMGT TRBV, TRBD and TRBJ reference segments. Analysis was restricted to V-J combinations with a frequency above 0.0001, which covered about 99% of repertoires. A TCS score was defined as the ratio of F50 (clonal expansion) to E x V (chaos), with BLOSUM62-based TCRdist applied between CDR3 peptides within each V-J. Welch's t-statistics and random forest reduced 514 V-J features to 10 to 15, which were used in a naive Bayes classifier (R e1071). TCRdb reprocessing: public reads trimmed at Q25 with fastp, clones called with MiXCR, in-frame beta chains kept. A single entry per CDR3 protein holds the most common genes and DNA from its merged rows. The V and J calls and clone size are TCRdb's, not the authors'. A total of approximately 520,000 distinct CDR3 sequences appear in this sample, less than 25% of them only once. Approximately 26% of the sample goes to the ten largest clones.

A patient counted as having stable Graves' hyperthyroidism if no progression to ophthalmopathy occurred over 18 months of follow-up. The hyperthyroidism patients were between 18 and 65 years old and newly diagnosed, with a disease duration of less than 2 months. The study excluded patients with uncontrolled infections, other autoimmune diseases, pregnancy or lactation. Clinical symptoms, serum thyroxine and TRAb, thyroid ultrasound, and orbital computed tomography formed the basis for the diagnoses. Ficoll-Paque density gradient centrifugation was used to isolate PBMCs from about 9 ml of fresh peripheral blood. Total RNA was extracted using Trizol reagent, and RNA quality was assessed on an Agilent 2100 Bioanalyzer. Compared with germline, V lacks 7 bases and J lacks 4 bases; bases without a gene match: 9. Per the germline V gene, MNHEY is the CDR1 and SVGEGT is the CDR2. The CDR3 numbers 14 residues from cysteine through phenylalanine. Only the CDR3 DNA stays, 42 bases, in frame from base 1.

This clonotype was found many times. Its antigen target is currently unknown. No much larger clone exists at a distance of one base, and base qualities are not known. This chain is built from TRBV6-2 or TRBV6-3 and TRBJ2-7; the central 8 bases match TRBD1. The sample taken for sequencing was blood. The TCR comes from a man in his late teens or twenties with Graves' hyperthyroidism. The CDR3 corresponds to CASIRGTGGYEQYF. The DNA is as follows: TGTGCCAGCATACGAGGGACAGGAGGTTACGAGCAGTACTTC.